This TCR beta chain emerged from a study of blood T cells in healthy people across ages. Study conclusions and caveats: Compared with aged donors, long-lived donors showed fewer expanded clones, suggesting selection. While age rose, TCR beta diversity per million T cells dropped in a roughly linear way.

This clonotype was seen repeatedly, ten times or more. The antigen is undetermined. The authors ran a second PCR of roughly 6 to 11 cycles using a sample-barcoded 5' primer and a J-beta primer mix. MiXCR was run by TCRdb on the 5' RACE reads, yielding one entry per CDR3 protein. The sample contains about 1,500,000 distinct CDR3 sequences, 28% of which appear only once. The CDR3 totals 13 residues. Germline V gene lookup returns CDR1 SQVTM and CDR2 ANQGSEA. The V end was cut by 4 bases, the J end by 2 bases, with 11 bases between. The source material was blood. This TCR came from a woman aged 25 to 39 in good health. The chain couples TRBV29-1 to TRBJ1-2; D is perhaps TRBD1 (6 bases). CDR3 nucleotide sequence: TGCAGCGTTGCTAGGACAGCCAACTATGGCTACACCTTC. As protein: CSVARTANYGYTF.